The present T cell receptor (beta chain) was sequenced within a study of beta chain features in type 1 diabetes. Study-level results: Researchers report that Type 1 diabetes patients had moderately but significantly shorter TCRB CDR3s across all four CD4+ subsets. Whether HLA type influences TCRB rearrangement remained unresolved here.

Trimming removed 5 bases from V and 2 bases from J; junction bases left unmatched: 7. The length of the CDR3 is 15 residues. Germline V gene lookup returns CDR1 MRHNA and CDR2 SNTAGT. The authors sorted CD4+ naive, central memory, regulatory and stem cell-like memory cells via CD45RO/CCR7/CD25/CD127/CD95/CD27. A word on this clone: The antigen remains unidentified.

The authors reverse transcribed all of the isolated RNA, so sequencing captured expressed TCRB transcripts. Roughly 3.4 million reads per sample on average were obtained from naive, central memory and regulatory T cell samples. Only in-frame clones appear in the TCRdb table, and some are missing; sequencing was by immunoSEQ multiplex PCR. The sample yields around 170,000 clones, 7% to 9.5% seen once. The sequencing input was central memory CD4+ T cells from blood. The receptor was derived from a woman aged 25 to 39 with type 1 diabetes. V is TRBV6-4 and J is TRBJ2-3, with 7 bases lining up with TRBD2. The CDR3 bases are TGTGCCAGCAGTAGACAGCGGGGCCACACAGATACGCAGTATTTT. Protein sequence: CASSRQRGHTDTQYF.